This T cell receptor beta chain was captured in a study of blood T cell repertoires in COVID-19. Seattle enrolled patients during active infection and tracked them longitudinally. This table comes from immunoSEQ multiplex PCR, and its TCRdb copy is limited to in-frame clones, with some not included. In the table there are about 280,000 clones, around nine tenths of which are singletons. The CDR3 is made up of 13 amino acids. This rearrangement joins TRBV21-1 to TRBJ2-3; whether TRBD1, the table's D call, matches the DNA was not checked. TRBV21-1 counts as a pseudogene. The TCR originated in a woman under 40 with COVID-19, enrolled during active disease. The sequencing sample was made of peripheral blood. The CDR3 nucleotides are TGTGCCAGCCCGGGACAACGTGGGGGTACGCAGTATTTT. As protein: CASPGQRGGTQYF.